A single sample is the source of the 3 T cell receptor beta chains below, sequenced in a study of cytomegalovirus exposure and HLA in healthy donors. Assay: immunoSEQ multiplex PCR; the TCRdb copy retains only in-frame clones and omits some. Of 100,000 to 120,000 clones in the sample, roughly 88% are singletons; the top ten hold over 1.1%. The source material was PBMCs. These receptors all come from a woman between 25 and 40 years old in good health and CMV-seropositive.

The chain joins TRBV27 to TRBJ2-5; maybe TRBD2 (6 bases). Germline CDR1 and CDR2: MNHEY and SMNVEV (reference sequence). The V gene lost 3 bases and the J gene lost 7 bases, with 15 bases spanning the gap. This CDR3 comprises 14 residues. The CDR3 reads CASSFLASRGTQYF. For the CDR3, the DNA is TGTGCCAGCAGTTTCCTAGCGAGCCGTGGGACCCAGTACTTC.

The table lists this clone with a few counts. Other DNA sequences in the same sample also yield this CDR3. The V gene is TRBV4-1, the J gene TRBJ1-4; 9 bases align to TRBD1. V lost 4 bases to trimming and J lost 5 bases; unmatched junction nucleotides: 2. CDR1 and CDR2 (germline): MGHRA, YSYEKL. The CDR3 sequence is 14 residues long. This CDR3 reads CASSPGTGNEKLFF. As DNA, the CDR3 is TGCGCCAGCAGCCCGGGGACAGGGAATGAAAAACTGTTTTTT.

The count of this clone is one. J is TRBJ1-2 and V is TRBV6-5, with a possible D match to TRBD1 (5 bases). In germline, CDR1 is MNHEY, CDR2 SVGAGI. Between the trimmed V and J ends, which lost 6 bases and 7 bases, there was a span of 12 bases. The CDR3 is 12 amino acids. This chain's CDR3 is CASRTTGGGYTF. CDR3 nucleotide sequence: TGTGCCAGCAGAACCACGGGGGGTGGCTACACCTTC.